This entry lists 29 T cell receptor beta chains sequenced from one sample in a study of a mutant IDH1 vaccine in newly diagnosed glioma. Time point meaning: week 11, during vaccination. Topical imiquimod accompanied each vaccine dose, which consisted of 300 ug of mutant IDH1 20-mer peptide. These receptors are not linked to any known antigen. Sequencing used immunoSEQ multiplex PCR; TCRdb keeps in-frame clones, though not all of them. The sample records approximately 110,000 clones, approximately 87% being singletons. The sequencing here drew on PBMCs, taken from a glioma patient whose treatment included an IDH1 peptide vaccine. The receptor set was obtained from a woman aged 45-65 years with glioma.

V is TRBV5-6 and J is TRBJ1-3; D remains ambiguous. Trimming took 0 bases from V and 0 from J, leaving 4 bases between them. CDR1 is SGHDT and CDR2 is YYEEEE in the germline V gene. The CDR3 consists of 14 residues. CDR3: CASSLGVSGNTIYF. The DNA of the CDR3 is TGTGCCAGCAGCTTGGGCGTCTCTGGAAACACCATATATTTT.

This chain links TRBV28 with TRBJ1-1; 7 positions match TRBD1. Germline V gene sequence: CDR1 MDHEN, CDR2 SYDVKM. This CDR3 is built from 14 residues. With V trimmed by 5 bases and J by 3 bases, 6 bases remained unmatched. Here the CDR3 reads CASSRDSLYTEAFF. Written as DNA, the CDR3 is TGTGCCAGCAGTCGGGACAGCCTTTACACTGAAGCTTTCTTT.

The CDR3 here is CASSLQATGADTQYF. For the CDR3, the DNA is TGCGCCAGCAGCTTGCAAGCGACAGGGGCCGATACGCAGTATTTT. The rearrangement joins TRBV5-1 to TRBJ2-3, with TRBD1 identical over 8 bases. After removal of 1 base from V and 6 bases from J, the junction contained 7 bases not matched to a gene. CDR1 is SGHRS, CDR2 YFSETQ, per germline. The CDR3 extends over 15 amino acids.

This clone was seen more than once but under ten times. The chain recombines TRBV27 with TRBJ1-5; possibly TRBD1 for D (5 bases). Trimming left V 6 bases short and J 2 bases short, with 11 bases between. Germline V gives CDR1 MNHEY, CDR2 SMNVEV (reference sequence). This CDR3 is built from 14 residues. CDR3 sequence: CASSRVEGNQPQHF. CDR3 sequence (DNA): TGTGCCAGCAGCAGGGTGGAAGGCAATCAGCCCCAGCATTTT.

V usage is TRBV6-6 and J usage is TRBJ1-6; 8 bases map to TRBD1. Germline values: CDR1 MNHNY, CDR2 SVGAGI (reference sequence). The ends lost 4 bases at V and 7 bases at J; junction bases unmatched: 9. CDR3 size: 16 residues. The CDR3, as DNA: TGTGCCAGCAGTTCCCCTGACAGGGGCAGCAATTCACCCCTCCACTTT. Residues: CASSSPDRGSNSPLHF.

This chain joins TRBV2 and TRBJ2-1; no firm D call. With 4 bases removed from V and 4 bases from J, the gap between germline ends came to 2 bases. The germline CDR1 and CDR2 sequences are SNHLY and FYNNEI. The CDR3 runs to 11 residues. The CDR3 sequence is CASSGYNEQFF. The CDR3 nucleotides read TGTGCCAGCAGTGGGTACAATGAGCAGTTCTTC.

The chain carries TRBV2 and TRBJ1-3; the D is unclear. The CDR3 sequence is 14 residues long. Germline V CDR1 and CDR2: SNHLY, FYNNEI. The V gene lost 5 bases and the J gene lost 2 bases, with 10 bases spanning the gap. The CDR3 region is CASSRHVPGNTIYF. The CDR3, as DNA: TGTGCCAGCAGTCGACATGTTCCTGGAAACACCATATATTTT.

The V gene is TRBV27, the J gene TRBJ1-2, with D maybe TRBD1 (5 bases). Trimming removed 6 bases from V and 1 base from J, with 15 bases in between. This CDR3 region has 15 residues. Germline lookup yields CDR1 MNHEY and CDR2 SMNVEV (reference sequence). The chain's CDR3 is CASRRGREYNYGYTF. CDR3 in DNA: TGTGCCAGCAGGAGGGGCAGGGAATATAACTATGGCTACACCTTC.

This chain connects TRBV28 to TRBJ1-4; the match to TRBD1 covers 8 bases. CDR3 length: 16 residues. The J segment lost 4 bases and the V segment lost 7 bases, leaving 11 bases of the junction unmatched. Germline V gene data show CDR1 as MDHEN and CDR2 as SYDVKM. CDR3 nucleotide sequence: TGTGCCAGCAAAGAAGACAGGGGCAGACTTAATGAAAAACTGTTTTTT. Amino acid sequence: CASKEDRGRLNEKLFF.

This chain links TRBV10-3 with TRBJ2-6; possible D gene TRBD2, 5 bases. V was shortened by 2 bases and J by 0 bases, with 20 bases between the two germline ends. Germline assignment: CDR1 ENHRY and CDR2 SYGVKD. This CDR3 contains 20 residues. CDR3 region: CAISELRTAWRTSGANVLTF. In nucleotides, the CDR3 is TGTGCCATCAGTGAGCTTAGGACCGCCTGGAGGACCTCTGGGGCCAACGTCCTGACTTTC.

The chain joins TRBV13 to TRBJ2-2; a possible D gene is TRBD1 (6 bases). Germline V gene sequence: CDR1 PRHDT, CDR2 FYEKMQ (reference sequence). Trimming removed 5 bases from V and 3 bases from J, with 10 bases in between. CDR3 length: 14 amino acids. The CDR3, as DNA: TGTGCCAGCAGCATACAGGGATACACCGGGGAGCTGTTTTTT. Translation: CASSIQGYTGELFF.

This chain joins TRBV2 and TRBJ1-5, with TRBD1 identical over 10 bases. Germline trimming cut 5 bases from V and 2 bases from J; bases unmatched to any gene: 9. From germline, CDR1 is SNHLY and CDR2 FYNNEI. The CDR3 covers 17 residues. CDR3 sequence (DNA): TGTGCCAGCAGTTTCCGGGACAGGGGACCCGGCAATCAGCCCCAGCATTTT. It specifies CASSFRDRGPGNQPQHF.

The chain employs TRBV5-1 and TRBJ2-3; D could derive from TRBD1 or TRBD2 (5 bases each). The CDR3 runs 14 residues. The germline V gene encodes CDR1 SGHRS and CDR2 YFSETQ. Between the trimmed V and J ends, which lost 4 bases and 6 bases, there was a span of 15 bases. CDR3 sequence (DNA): TGCGCCAGCAGCCTCGGGACGGGGAGCGATACGCAGTATTTT. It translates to CASSLGTGSDTQYF.

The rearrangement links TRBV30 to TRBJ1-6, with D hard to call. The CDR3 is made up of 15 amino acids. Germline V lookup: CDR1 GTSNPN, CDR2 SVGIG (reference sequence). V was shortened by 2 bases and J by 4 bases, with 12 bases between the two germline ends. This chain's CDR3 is CAWSRAGAYNSPLHF. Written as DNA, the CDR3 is TGTGCCTGGAGTAGGGCAGGTGCTTATAATTCACCCCTCCACTTT. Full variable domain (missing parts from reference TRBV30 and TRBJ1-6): SQTIHQWPATLVQPVGSPLSLECTVEGTSNPNLYWYRQAAGRGLQLLFYSVGIGQISSEVPQNLSASRPQDRQFILSSKKLLLSDSGFYLCAWSRAGAYNSPLHFGNGTRLTVT.

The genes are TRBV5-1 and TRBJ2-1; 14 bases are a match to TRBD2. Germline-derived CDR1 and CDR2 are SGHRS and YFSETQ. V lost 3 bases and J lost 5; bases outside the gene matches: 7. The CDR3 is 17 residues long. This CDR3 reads CASSSRLAGGPHNEQFF. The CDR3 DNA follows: TGCGCCAGCAGCTCAAGACTAGCGGGAGGGCCCCACAATGAGCAGTTCTTC. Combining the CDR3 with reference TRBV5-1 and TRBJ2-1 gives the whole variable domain KAGVTQTPRYLIKTRGQQVTLSCSPISGHRSVSWYQQTPGQGLQFLFEYFSETQRNKGNFPGRFSGRQFSNSRSEMNVSTLELGDSALYLCASSSRLAGGPHNEQFFGPGTRLTVL.

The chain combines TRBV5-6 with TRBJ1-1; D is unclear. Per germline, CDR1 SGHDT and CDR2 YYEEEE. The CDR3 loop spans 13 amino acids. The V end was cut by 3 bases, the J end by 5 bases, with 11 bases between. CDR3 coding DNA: TGTGCCAGCAGCTCGGAGGGTTGGACTGAAGCTTTCTTT. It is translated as CASSSEGWTEAFF.

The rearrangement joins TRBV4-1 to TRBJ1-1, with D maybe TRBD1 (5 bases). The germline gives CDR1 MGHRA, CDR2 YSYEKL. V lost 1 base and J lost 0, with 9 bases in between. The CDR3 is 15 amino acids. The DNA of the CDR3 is TGCGCCAGCAGCCAAGTCCCAGGGTTGAACACTGAAGCTTTCTTT. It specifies CASSQVPGLNTEAFF.

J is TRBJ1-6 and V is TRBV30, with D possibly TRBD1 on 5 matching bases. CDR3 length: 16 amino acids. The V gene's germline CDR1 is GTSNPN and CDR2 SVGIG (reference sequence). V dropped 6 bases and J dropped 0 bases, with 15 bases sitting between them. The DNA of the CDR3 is TGTGCCTGTCCCCGGGACCTGAGCTCCTATAATTCACCCCTCCACTTT. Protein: CACPRDLSSYNSPLHF.

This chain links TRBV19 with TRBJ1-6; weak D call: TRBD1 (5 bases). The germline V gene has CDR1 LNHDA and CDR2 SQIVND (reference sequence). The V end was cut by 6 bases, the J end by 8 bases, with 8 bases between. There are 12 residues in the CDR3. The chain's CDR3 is CASSTRDSPLHF. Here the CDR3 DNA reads TGTGCCAGTAGCACCAGGGATTCACCCCTCCACTTT.

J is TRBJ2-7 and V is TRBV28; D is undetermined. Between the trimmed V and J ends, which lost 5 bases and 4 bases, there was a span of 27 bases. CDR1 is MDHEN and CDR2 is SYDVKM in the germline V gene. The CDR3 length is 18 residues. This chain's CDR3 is CASSTPFGRAWRPYEQYF. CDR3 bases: TGTGCCAGCAGTACGCCGTTTGGAAGGGCATGGAGACCGTACGAGCAGTACTTC.

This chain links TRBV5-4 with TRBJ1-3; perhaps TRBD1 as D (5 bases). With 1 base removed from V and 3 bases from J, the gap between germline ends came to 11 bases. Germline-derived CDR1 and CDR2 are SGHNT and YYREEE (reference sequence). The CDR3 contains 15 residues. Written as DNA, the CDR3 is TGTGCCAGCAGCTTGCAGGGTGTGTTTGGAAACACCATATATTTT. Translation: CASSLQGVFGNTIYF.

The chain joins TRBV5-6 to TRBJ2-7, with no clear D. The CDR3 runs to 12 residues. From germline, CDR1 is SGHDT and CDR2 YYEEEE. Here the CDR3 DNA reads TGTGCGACAACGCGGACCCCTGGGGAGCAGTACTTC. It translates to CATTRTPGEQYF.

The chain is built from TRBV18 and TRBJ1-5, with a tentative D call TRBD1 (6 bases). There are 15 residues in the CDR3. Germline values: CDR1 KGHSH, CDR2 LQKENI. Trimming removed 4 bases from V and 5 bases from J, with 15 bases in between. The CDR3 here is CASSRLGTPYQPQHF. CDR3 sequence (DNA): TGTGCCAGCTCACGGCTCGGGACACCTTATCAGCCCCAGCATTTT.

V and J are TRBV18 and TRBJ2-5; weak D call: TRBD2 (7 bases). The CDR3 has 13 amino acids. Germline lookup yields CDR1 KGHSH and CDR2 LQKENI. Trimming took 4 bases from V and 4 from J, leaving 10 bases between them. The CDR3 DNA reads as TGTGCCAGCTCACTCGGGGGGCTAGAGACCCAGTACTTC. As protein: CASSLGGLETQYF.

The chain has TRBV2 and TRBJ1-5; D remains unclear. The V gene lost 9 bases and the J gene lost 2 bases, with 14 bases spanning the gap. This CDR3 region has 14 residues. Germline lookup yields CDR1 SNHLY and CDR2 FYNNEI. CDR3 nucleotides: TGTGCCAGTAAGGCCGGGAGGGGCAATCAGCCCCAGCATTTT. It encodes CASKAGRGNQPQHF.

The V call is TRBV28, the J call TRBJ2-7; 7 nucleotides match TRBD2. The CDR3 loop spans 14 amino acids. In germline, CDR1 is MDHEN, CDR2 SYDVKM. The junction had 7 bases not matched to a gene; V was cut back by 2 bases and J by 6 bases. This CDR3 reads CASSLPSGLPEQYF. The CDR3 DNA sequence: TGTGCCAGCAGTTTACCTAGCGGTCTCCCCGAGCAGTACTTC. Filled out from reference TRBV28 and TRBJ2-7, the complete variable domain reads DVKVTQSSRYLVKRTGEKVFLECVQDMDHENMFWYRQDPGLGLRLIYFSYDVKMKEKGDIPEGYSVSREKKERFSLILESASTNQTSMYLCASSLPSGLPEQYFGPGTRLTVT.

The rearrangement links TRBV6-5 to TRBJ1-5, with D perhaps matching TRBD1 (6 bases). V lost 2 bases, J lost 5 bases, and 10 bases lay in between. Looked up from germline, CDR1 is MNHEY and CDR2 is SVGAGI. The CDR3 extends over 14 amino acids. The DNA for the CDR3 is TGTGCCAGCAGTTACAATAGGGGGTATCAGCCCCAGCATTTT. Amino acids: CASSYNRGYQPQHF.

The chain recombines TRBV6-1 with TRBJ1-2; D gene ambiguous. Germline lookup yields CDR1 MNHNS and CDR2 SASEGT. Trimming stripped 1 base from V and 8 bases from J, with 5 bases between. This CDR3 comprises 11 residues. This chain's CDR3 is CASSEVSGYTF. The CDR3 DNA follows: TGTGCCAGCAGTGAAGTGTCAGGCTACACCTTC.

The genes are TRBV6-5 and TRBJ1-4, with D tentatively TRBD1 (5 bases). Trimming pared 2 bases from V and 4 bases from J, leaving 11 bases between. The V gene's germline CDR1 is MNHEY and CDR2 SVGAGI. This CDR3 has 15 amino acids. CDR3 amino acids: CASSYTVGVNEKLFF. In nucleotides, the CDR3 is TGTGCCAGCAGTTACACGGTGGGGGTTAATGAAAAACTGTTTTTT.